This is a list of T cell receptor beta chains from one sample in a study of siplizumab effects on memory and regulatory T cells. Generated by immunoSEQ multiplex PCR, the TCRdb table keeps only in-frame clones and is missing some. The table records some 100,000 clones, around 92% of them present only once. Sequencing was performed on Tregs sorted from blood. The receptors shown here come from a human donor in good health. Each CDR3 is given with its conserved first and last residue. The D gene is left open where the match is weak. The size entry is marked missing in some rows and otherwise reads once, few, many or a size class.

J | V | size | D | DNA | CDR3
TRBJ1-2 | TRBV6-6 | . | . | TGTGCCAGCAGTTACACGTCGGGGGGCTACACCTTC | CASSYTSGGYTF
TRBJ1-2 | TRBV4-1 | . | TRBD1 | TGCGCCAGCAGCCAATCCGGGACAGGGACTTCTTTTAGAGGCTACACCTTC | CASSQSGTGTSFRGYTF
TRBJ2-1 | TRBV5-4 | . | TRBD2 | TGTGCCAGCAGCCTTCCGGGACTAGGCTACAATGAGCAGTTCTTC | CASSLPGLGYNEQFF
TRBJ1-1 | TRBV28 | . | . | TGTGCCAGCAGGTCTGCATCTTACACTGAAGCTTTCTTT | CASRSASYTEAFF
TRBJ2-7 | TRBV7-8 | . | TRBD2 | TGTGCCAGCAGCCTTCGGACTAGCGGGGCCTACGAGCAGTACTTC | CASSLRTSGAYEQYF
TRBJ1-2 | TRBV6-6 | once | TRBD1 | TGTGCCAGCAGTCCGCGGACAGGGCACGGAGGCTACACCTTC | CASSPRTGHGGYTF
TRBJ2-1 | TRBV5-6 | few | . | TGTGCCAGCAGCTTGTGGGATGAGCAGTTCTTC | CASSLWDEQFF
TRBJ2-7 | TRBV7-9 | . | . | TGTGCCAGCAGCCCCACACGGAGGTACGAGCAGTACTTC | CASSPTRRYEQYF
TRBJ1-6 | TRBV5-4 | . | . | TGTGCCAGCAGCTTTCGATGGGCTAGGGGCGATTCACCCCTCCACTTT | CASSFRWARGDSPLHF
TRBJ1-2 | TRBV6-6 | . | . | TGTGCCAGCAGTTACGAGGGGTCGCGGGGCTACACCTTC | CASSYEGSRGYTF
TRBJ2-7 | TRBV2 | . | TRBD2 | TGTGCCAGCAGTGAACTAGCGGGGGTGGCCCGAGAGCAGTACTTC | CASSELAGVAREQYF
TRBJ1-5 | TRBV19 | once | TRBD1 | TGTGCCAGTAGTATCACTCTCCGCAGGACAGGCGTTAGCAATCAGCCCCAGCATTTT | CASSITLRRTGVSNQPQHF
TRBJ2-3 | TRBV29-1 | . | TRBD1 | TGCAGCGCCTTAACAGGGGGCACAGATACGCAGTATTTT | CSALTGGTDTQYF
TRBJ1-3 | TRBV18 | once | . | TGTGCCAGCTCACCAACAGGAAACTCTGGAAACACCATATATTTT | CASSPTGNSGNTIYF
TRBJ2-1 | TRBV7-9 | . | . | TGTGCCAGCAGCCAACGGGAGCATACCCAGCAGTTCTTC | CASSQREHTQQFF
TRBJ1-5 | TRBV6-1 | . | . | TGTGCCCCAACCGGTGGAGGGACTAGTCAGCCCCAGCATTTT | CAPTGGGTSQPQHF
TRBJ1-3 | TRBV28 | once | TRBD1 | TGTGCCAGCAGTTTAGACAGGGAGAACACCATATATTTT | CASSLDRENTIYF
TRBJ1-1 | TRBV6-5 | once | TRBD1 | TGTGCCAGCAGCTACCTTAGGGGGCGGACTGAAGCTTTCTTT | CASSYLRGRTEAFF
TRBJ1-5 | TRBV6-1 | . | . | TGTGCCAGCATGGTCAGGGGATACAATCAGCCCCAGCATTTT | CASMVRGYNQPQHF
TRBJ2-1 | TRBV7-9 | . | TRBD2 | TGTGCCAGCAGCTTAGACGTTGTTAGCGGGAGGTACGGTGAGCAGTTCTTC | CASSLDVVSGRYGEQFF
TRBJ1-4 | TRBV5-1 | . | TRBD1 | TGCGCCAGCAGCCCCGGGACAGAGAATGAAAAACTGTTTTTT | CASSPGTENEKLFF
TRBJ2-7 | TRBV28 | . | TRBD1 | TGTGCCAGCACCCTAAGCGGGGGACAGGGGTCCTACGAGCAGTACTTC | CASTLSGGQGSYEQYF
TRBJ2-5 | TRBV27 | . | TRBD2 | TGTGCCAGCAGTTTATCAGGACTAGCGGGAAACCTCTACCGAGAGACCCAGTACTTC | CASSLSGLAGNLYRETQYF
TRBJ1-5 | TRBV18 | few | TRBD1 | TGTGCCAGCTCACTAACCGGGACAGGGAGCAATCAGCCCCAGCATTTT | CASSLTGTGSNQPQHF
TRBJ2-6 | TRBV27 | . | . | TGTGCCAGCAGGACTGGGGCCAACGTCCTGACTTTC | CASRTGANVLTF
TRBJ2-5 | TRBV19 | . | . | TGTGCCAGTAGTAGCTGGACAGAGCCAAAAGAGACCCAGTACTTC | CASSSWTEPKETQYF
TRBJ2-1 | TRBV5-1 | . | TRBD2 | TGCGCCAGCAGCTTGGCCAAGACTAGCGGCTACAATGAGCAGTTCTTC | CASSLAKTSGYNEQFF
TRBJ1-3 | TRBV5-1 | . | . | TGCGCCAGCAGCTTGGAAGGTGGAAACACCATATATTTT | CASSLEGGNTIYF
TRBJ2-1 | TRBV18 | . | . | TGTGCCAGCTCATCTTCCAGGGCAGATAGGATCGAGCAGTTCTTC | CASSSSRADRIEQFF
TRBJ1-1 | TRBV7-9 | . | . | TGTGCCAGCAGCCAACGCAAGGCCGTGGACACTGAAGCTTTCTTT | CASSQRKAVDTEAFF
TRBJ2-1 | TRBV5-1 | . | TRBD1 | TGCGCCAGCAGCCTCCAAGGACAGGCGGCCAATGAGCAGTTCTTC | CASSLQGQAANEQFF
TRBJ2-7 | TRBV15 | . | TRBD2 | TGTGCCACCAGCAGAGGACTAGCGGGAGGTTACGAGCAGTACTTC | CATSRGLAGGYEQYF
TRBJ2-7 | TRBV9 | . | TRBD2 | TGTGCCAGCAGCTATGGACTAGCGGCCTCCTACGAGCAGTACTTC | CASSYGLAASYEQYF
TRBJ1-5 | TRBV19 | . | TRBD1 | TGTGCCAGTAGGGGGACAGGGCCGATCTATAGCAATCAGCCCCAGCATTTT | CASRGTGPIYSNQPQHF
TRBJ2-7 | TRBV7-2 | . | . | TGTGCCAGCAGCCTTGGGGCGGTAAGCTCCTACGAGCAGTACTTC | CASSLGAVSSYEQYF
TRBJ2-2 | TRBV7-9 | . | . | TGTGCCAGCAGCTCTTACACCGGGGAGCTGTTTTTT | CASSSYTGELFF
TRBJ2-1 | TRBV29-1 | . | TRBD2 | TGCAGCGTGCTGAGGGACTATATTGACAATGAGCAGTTCTTC | CSVLRDYIDNEQFF
TRBJ2-7 | TRBV9 | . | . | TGTGCCAGCAGCGAGGGACCCAACGACTACGAGCAGTACTTC | CASSEGPNDYEQYF
TRBJ2-7 | TRBV2 | . | . | TGTGCCAGCCAAGCTAGCAGCCACGAGCAGTACTTC | CASQASSHEQYF